The 21 T cell receptor beta chains below come from one sample, sequenced in a study of blood T cell repertoires in COVID-19. TCRdb keeps only in-frame clones here, not all; method: immunoSEQ multiplex PCR. The sample lists around 220,000 clones, 70% to 90% occurring once. Sequenced material: peripheral blood. These TCRs come from a woman aged 35 to 49 who had recovered from COVID-19.

The chain combines TRBV7-3 with TRBJ1-2, with D maybe TRBD1 (5 bases). V was pared by 0 bases and J by 1 base, with 9 bases between. Germline values: CDR1 SGHTA, CDR2 FQGTGA. This CDR3 contains 15 residues. CDR3 DNA sequence: TGTGCCAGCAGCTTAACTGGAGACAGTAACTATGGCTACACCTTC. It translates to CASSLTGDSNYGYTF. The whole variable domain, remainder taken from reference TRBV7-3 and TRBJ1-2, is GAGVSQTPSNKVTEKGKYVELRCDPISGHTALYWYRQSLGQGPEFLIYFQGTGAADDSGLPNDRFFAVRPEGSVSTLKIQRTERGDSAVYLCASSLTGDSNYGYTFGSGTRLTVV.

The genes are TRBV29-1 and TRBJ2-7; D perhaps matches TRBD2 (5 bases). V dropped 1 base and J dropped 3 bases, with 16 bases sitting between them. Germline V gene sequence: CDR1 SQVTM, CDR2 ANQGSEA. This CDR3 spans 15 amino acids. DNA of the CDR3: TGCAGCGTTGAAGGGGGAGCGGAGTCGTTCTACGAGCAGTACTTC. Protein: CSVEGGAESFYEQYF.

The chain recombines TRBV2 with TRBJ1-5; D is ambiguous. Germline V gene sequence: CDR1 SNHLY, CDR2 FYNNEI. This CDR3 region has 17 residues. V lost 5 bases to trimming and J lost 3 bases, with 20 bases between them. The DNA for the CDR3 is TGTGCCAGCAGTTTCAATTCCGCCAGGCCCCACAATCAGCCCCAGCATTTT. Protein sequence: CASSFNSARPHNQPQHF.

This chain uses TRBV30 with TRBJ1-2, with TRBD1 identical over 7 bases. Trimming cost V 2 bases and J 8 bases; bases outside gene matches: 11. CDR3 length: 14 residues. Per the germline V gene, CDR1 is GTSNPN and CDR2 is SVGIG (reference sequence). CDR3 region: CAWSTSRTGGGYTF. The DNA of the CDR3 is TGTGCCTGGAGTACCTCCCGGACAGGAGGAGGCTACACCTTC. The full variable domain, its missing parts supplied by reference TRBV30 and TRBJ1-2, is SQTIHQWPATLVQPVGSPLSLECTVEGTSNPNLYWYRQAAGRGLQLLFYSVGIGQISSEVPQNLSASRPQDRQFILSSKKLLLSDSGFYLCAWSTSRTGGGYTFGSGTRLTVV.

This chain links TRBV27 with TRBJ1-4; TRBD1 aligns across 8 bases. Trimming took 2 bases from V and 7 from J; bases not matched to a gene: 9. The CDR3 runs 16 residues. Germline values: CDR1 MNHEY, CDR2 SMNVEV (reference sequence). The CDR3 bases are TGTGCCAGCAGTTTACTCCCAGGGGGCAGGGGTGAAAAACTGTTTTTT. This translates into CASSLLPGGRGEKLFF. Variable domain in full (rest from reference TRBV27 and TRBJ1-4): EAQVTQNPRYLITVTGKKLTVTCSQNMNHEYMSWYRQDPGLGLRQIYYSMNVEVTDKGDVPEGYKVSRKEKRNFPLILESPSPNQTSLYFCASSLLPGGRGEKLFFGSGTQLSVL.

V gene TRBV19 combines with J gene TRBJ2-3, with 8 bases lining up with TRBD1. CDR1 and CDR2 (germline): LNHDA, SQIVND (reference sequence). With 7 bases clipped from V and 4 bases from J, the junction kept 4 bases outside the gene matches. There are 13 residues in the CDR3. The CDR3 here is CASTLQGADTQYF. Here the CDR3 DNA reads TGTGCCAGTACGTTACAGGGGGCAGATACGCAGTATTTT.

This clone was seen only once. V usage is TRBV11-2 and J usage is TRBJ2-7; D not resolved. This CDR3 has 15 amino acids. CDR1 and CDR2 (germline): SGHAT, FQNNGV. V lost 3 bases and J 6 bases, leaving 18 bases between the germline ends. The CDR3 DNA follows: TGTGCCAGCAGCTTTACCTTGTCCGTCTCCGGCGAGCAGTACTTC. This codes for CASSFTLSVSGEQYF.

This clone was observed a few times. The chain has TRBV3-1 (or the pseudogene TRBV3-2) and TRBJ2-7, with D maybe TRBD1 (5 bases). The V and J ends lost 3 bases and 6 bases respectively, with 9 bases between them. Germline loops: CDR1 LGHDT, CDR2 YNNKEL (reference sequence). The CDR3 extends over 12 amino acids. For the CDR3, the DNA is TGTGCCAGCAGCCACTCGGACACCGAGCAGTACTTC. This gives the protein CASSHSDTEQYF.

This clone was observed once. V and J are TRBV5-4 and TRBJ2-1, with D possibly being TRBD1 (5 bases). With 0 bases removed from V and 9 bases from J, the gap between germline ends came to 7 bases. In germline, CDR1 is SGHNT, CDR2 YYREEE (reference sequence). The CDR3 has 12 amino acids. DNA for the CDR3: TGTGCCAGCAGCTTGGCAGGGCGTGAGCAGTTCTTC. It is translated as CASSLAGREQFF.

The rearrangement links TRBV4-1 to TRBJ2-5; TRBD2 aligns across 15 bases. This CDR3 spans 20 amino acids. J was trimmed by 5 bases and V by 1 base; bases with no gene match: 14. CDR1 MGHRA and CDR2 YSYEKL come from the germline V gene. CDR3 DNA sequence: TGCGCCAGCAGCCAAGGCCCCCCCCGGGGACTAGCGGGGGGAGGGGAGACCCAGTACTTC. This gives the protein CASSQGPPRGLAGGGETQYF.

This clone was recorded many times. The CDR3 sequence is CASSPGGGLYEQYF. The CDR3 DNA is TGTGCCAGCAGTCCAGGAGGGGGCCTATACGAGCAGTACTTC. V gene TRBV6-2 or TRBV6-3 combines with J gene TRBJ2-7; tentatively, D is TRBD1 (7 bases). The CDR3 is 14 residues long. Germline lookup yields CDR1 MNHEY and CDR2 SVGEGT. V lost 5 bases and J lost 4, with 15 bases in between.

This clone was counted a single time. V usage is TRBV19 and J usage is TRBJ2-3; 13 bases match TRBD2. The CDR3 is 18 residues long. V lost 3 bases to trimming and J lost 0 bases; unmatched junction nucleotides: 6. Germline loops: CDR1 LNHDA, CDR2 SQIVND (reference sequence). In DNA form, the CDR3 reads TGTGCCAGTAGTATTTGGGGGACTAGCGGGAAAAGCACAGATACGCAGTATTTT. The encoded protein is CASSIWGTSGKSTDTQYF.

The CDR3 DNA reads as TGTGCCAGCAGCCCAGCGGAGCTAGCTGCCACCGGGGAGCTGTTTTTT. Amino acids: CASSPAELAATGELFF. The genes are TRBV27 and TRBJ2-2; D may be TRBD2 (5 bases). The V gene's germline CDR1 is MNHEY and CDR2 SMNVEV (reference sequence). Trimming stripped 6 bases from V and 4 bases from J, with 18 bases between. The length of the CDR3 is 16 residues.

This rearrangement joins TRBV25-1 to TRBJ2-3; D possibly corresponds to TRBD1 (7 bases). The CDR3 covers 17 residues. The germline CDR1 and CDR2 sequences are MGHDK and SYGVNS. Trimming took off 5 bases at V and 5 bases at J, with 23 bases between the two ends. Here the CDR3 reads CASSTTTGSSGLDTQYF. The CDR3 DNA reads TGTGCCAGCAGTACGACGACAGGGTCGAGCGGGTTAGATACGCAGTATTTT.

The chain employs TRBV6-5 and TRBJ2-7; 7 nucleotides align to TRBD2. Germline V CDR1 and CDR2: MNHEY, SVGAGI. The junction had 3 bases not matched to a gene; V was cut back by 8 bases and J by 5 bases. This CDR3 is 11 amino acids long. The CDR3 spells CASRRENEQYF. In DNA, the CDR3 is TGTGCCAGCCGGCGGGAGAACGAGCAGTACTTC.

The V call is TRBV2, the J call TRBJ2-7, with a tentative D call TRBD2 (7 bases). CDR3 length: 14 residues. The germline V gene encodes CDR1 SNHLY and CDR2 FYNNEI. V lost 6 bases, J lost 3 bases, and 15 bases lay in between. CDR3 in DNA: TGTGCCAGCAGAACGGGGGGCCAATACTACGAGCAGTACTTC. It encodes CASRTGGQYYEQYF.

For the CDR3, the DNA is TGCAGCGCCATTTCCGGGAGTGGGGGCACTGAAGCTTTCTTT. Translation: CSAISGSGGTEAFF. This chain connects TRBV29-1 to TRBJ1-1; a possible D gene is TRBD1 (5 bases). V was pared by 7 bases and J by 4 bases, with 19 bases between. The CDR3 is 14 residues long. Germline V gene lookup returns CDR1 SQVTM and CDR2 ANQGSEA.

The genes are TRBV9 and TRBJ1-1; the D gene is possibly TRBD1 (6 bases). The CDR3 consists of 15 residues. CDR1 SGDLS and CDR2 YYNGEE come from the germline V gene. With 0 bases removed from V and 5 bases from J, the gap between germline ends came to 14 bases. Here the CDR3 reads CASSVETGRGTEAFF. The DNA of the CDR3 is TGTGCCAGCAGCGTAGAAACAGGGAGAGGGACTGAAGCTTTCTTT. The full variable domain, in which reference TRBV9 and TRBJ1-1 provide the parts outside the CDR3, is DSGVTQTPKHLITATGQRVTLRCSPRSGDLSVYWYQQSLDQGLQFLIQYYNGEERAKGNILERFSAQQFPDLHSELNLSSLELGDSALYFCASSVETGRGTEAFFGQGTRLTVV.

CDR3 in amino acids: CASSSRTLHYGYTF. The CDR3 DNA sequence: TGTGCCAGCAGCTCGCGGACACTTCACTATGGCTACACCTTC. The chain recombines TRBV7-2 with TRBJ1-2, with D possibly matching TRBD1 (5 bases). The CDR3 is 14 amino acids. The V gene lost 4 bases and the J gene lost 3 bases, with 12 bases spanning the gap. Germline-derived CDR1 and CDR2 are SGHTA and FQGNSA.

This clone was seen a few times. The chain uses TRBV12-3 or TRBV12-4 and TRBJ1-1; possible D gene TRBD1, 5 bases. The germline V and J ends were trimmed by 6 bases and 5 bases, with 13 bases remaining between them. This CDR3 is built from 13 residues. The CDR3 sequence is CASSTWGGTEAFF. Here the CDR3 DNA reads TGTGCCAGCAGCACCTGGGGGGGGACTGAAGCTTTCTTT.

The V and J genes are TRBV28 and TRBJ1-4; D is possibly TRBD1 (5 bases). This CDR3 has 15 residues. V gave up 3 bases and J gave up 8 bases, with 16 bases separating them. Per germline, CDR1 MDHEN and CDR2 SYDVKM. CDR3 region: CASSLGSGGREKLFF. The CDR3, as DNA: TGTGCCAGCAGTTTGGGCTCGGGGGGAAGGGAAAAACTGTTTTTT.